This TCR beta chain was sequenced during a study of shared clonotypes between healthy human individuals (dated by TCRdb to 2018 to 2020). Regarding the study in general: The cohort comprised a couple of women and a few men aged 18 to 49 years. Per donor, three plates each were used for CD4 naive and CD4 memory, two for CD8 naive, and one for CD8 memory. The study deeply sequenced blood TCR repertoires of about 5 healthy adults to estimate repertoire size and the extent of clonotype sharing between individuals. Leukapheresis yielded between about 0.94 and 8.9 billion PBMCs per donor. Different laboratories and diverse techniques were used to prepare libraries and sequence TCR repertoires, to increase sequencing depth and limit assay-specific biases.

The CDR3 contains 19 residues, cysteine and phenylalanine counted. Left in the record is the CDR3 DNA by itself, 57 bases read in frame from the first base. V lost 2 bases and J lost 0 bases, and the count of bases not matched to a germline gene is 11. Healthy HIV-negative adults with no recently reported acute infections or vaccinations were included as donors. Every donor was a Caucasian adult living in Nashville, Tennessee, USA. CD4+ T cells were enriched by magnetic negative selection, after which naive cells were positively selected on CD45RA and the negative fraction was taken as the memory subset. Blood was collected by leukapheresis, and PBMCs were isolated by Ficoll-Histopaque density gradient centrifugation and then cryopreserved in liquid nitrogen vapor phase. Analytical flow cytometry was used to check the purity and quantity of every magnetically sorted T cell population. Genomic DNA was isolated from each sorted fraction and quantified by UV absorbance on a Nanodrop 2000c.

Using the deep immunoSEQ assay, multiplex PCR amplified TCR CDR3 regions from genomic DNA. Extracted genomic DNA from each cell subset was spread evenly across all wells of several immunoSEQ 96-well plates, with each plate serving as a replicate. For sorted subsets, approximately 190 ng genomic DNA, equal to 25,000 to 35,000 T cell genomes, was loaded into each replicate PCR. Purified libraries were measured with a Qubit 3.0 fluorometer, size-checked on a Bioanalyzer 2100, and measured again with the KAPA Library Quantification kit. Every immunoSEQ 96-well plate was sequenced on a separate single-read 150-cycle Illumina NextSeq 550 flow cell. The paper's processing steps were these. The immunoSEQ output contained only junctional sequences without quality scores, so filtering could not match that applied to full-length reads. To assign V/J genes and CDR3, sequences were annotated against IMGT germline references using PyIR, a Python wrapper for IgBLAST v1.9. Reads were filtered out if the reads had weak V/J assignments (E-value above 1e-6), no CDR3, stop codons, out-of-frame junctions, or ambiguous translated residues. V3J clonotypes were defined as sequences sharing the same inferred V gene, J gene, and CDR3 amino acid sequence. The percentage overlap between two repertoires was calculated by dividing the number of shared unique clonotypes by the size of the smaller repertoire. Three approaches were used to assess repertoire richness: RTK rarefaction, the Chao1 estimator, and Recon v2.1 estimates of unobserved clonotypes. Generation probabilities for all TCRbeta clonotypes obtained by the gDNA method from a handful of donors were computed using OLGA. The table comes from immuneACCESS by way of TCRdb, which keeps in-frame sequences with V and J called. Part of the clones is missing from these tables; in studies checked, under half for an unresolved V gene and the rest for unknown reasons. V, J and clone size are taken as reported in that table, and D and trimming were inferred from the DNA itself. The sample table holds roughly 1,600,000 clones, of which around 98.5% were seen once. The ten largest clones capture over 0.3% of the sample.

Concerning this clone: Its cognate antigen has yet to be identified. No qualities accompany the bases; no much larger clone lies one base away.

The investigation overall reported the following: Because the study included only a small number of donors, the genetic and exposure-history diversity represented was limited. Estimated clonotype richness was generally larger for naive than for memory subsets. Higher generation probabilities were observed for clonotypes shared by all four sorted-subset donors than for non-shared clonotypes. Pairwise subsampling indicated that sequencing depth was expected to affect the degree of clonotype sharing among donors. Only blood was sampled, and tissue TCR repertoires likely differ from those in blood. Across several donors, roughly 5% of naive CD4, 3.5% of naive CD8, around 2.5% of memory CD4, and 0.4% of memory CD8 clonotypes were shared. Incomplete sequencing was indicated by rarefaction of sorted-subset datasets, despite the large sequencing depth.

The sequence was obtained from a man younger than 45 in good health. Specimen: naive CD4+ T cells sorted from blood. Sample cell subset or site, as interpreted from the label and publication: CD45RA+ positively selected. This receptor chain uses TRBV5-3 and TRBJ2-1; a stretch of 10 junction bases matches TRBD2. TRBV5-3 carries the ORF label, with uncertain function. The CDR3 reads CARSFLGLAGDCSYNEQFF. The bases read TGTGCCAGAAGCTTCCTGGGGCTAGCGGGAGATTGCTCCTACAATGAGCAGTTCTTC.